The clone carrying this T cell receptor beta chain was counted many times. These data come from a study of T-cell memory formation after mild COVID-19. 5'RACE with constant-segment primers built TCRalpha and TCRbeta cDNA libraries with UMIs. MiXCR, applied by TCRdb to the 5' RACE reads, yields one record per CDR3 protein. The table lists under 300,000 distinct CDR3 sequences, over 15% of them singletons. The CDR3 is 14 amino acids. V was pared by 5 bases and J by 4 bases, with 5 bases of the junction left unmatched. Material for sequencing was PBMCs or a T cell subset sorted from them (not recorded which). The TCR was taken from a man younger than 30 who had mild COVID-19 (a few samples of this study predate the infection). Cell type and time point are not known. The chain carries TRBV12-3 or TRBV12-4 and TRBJ2-4; TRBD1 matches 7 bases. The CDR3: CASSLETGKNIQYF. The CDR3 DNA reads TGTGCCAGCAGTCTGGAGACAGGGAAAAACATTCAGTACTTC.